Presented here are 15 T cell receptor beta chains from one specimen sequenced in a study of T cells in Graves' hyperthyroidism and ophthalmopathy. Amplification yielded TCR beta CDR3 regions, with RNA transcripts as the source. The HTBI primer set drove a first-round RT-PCR of the TCR CDR3. Each CDR3 protein gets one entry after TCRdb re-called the multiplex PCR reads with MiXCR. Of 390,000 or so distinct CDR3 sequences in the sample, roughly 14% were seen once. The specimen sequenced was blood. The receptors here all came from a man younger than 35 with Graves' ophthalmopathy.

This clonotype was picked up many times. The chain combines TRBV18 with TRBJ1-1; 10 nucleotides align to TRBD1. With 4 bases clipped from V and 3 bases from J, the junction kept 2 bases outside the gene matches. This CDR3 is built from 14 residues. The germline V gene has CDR1 KGHSH and CDR2 LQKENI. In nucleotides, the CDR3 is TGTGCCAGCTCACAAGGGACAGGGGACACTGAAGCTTTCTTT. Translated, it gives CASSQGTGDTEAFF.

Ten or more counts support this clonotype. The chain uses TRBV20-1 and TRBJ1-1, with 9 nucleotides matching TRBD1. The germline V gene encodes CDR1 DFQATT and CDR2 SNEGSKA (reference sequence). The V and J ends lost 0 bases and 6 bases, in that order; junction bases with no gene match: 11. The CDR3 is 16 residues long. The CDR3 sequence is CSARDLQGAGGAEAFF. CDR3 sequence (DNA): TGCAGTGCTAGAGACCTACAGGGGGCCGGGGGCGCTGAAGCTTTCTTT.

This clonotype was counted only a few times. This chain joins TRBV6-2 or TRBV6-3 and TRBJ1-1, with D possibly matching TRBD1 (5 bases). This CDR3 is built from 14 residues. Germline V gives CDR1 MNHEY, CDR2 SVGEGT. V was trimmed by 0 bases and J by 4 bases, leaving 9 bases between them. The CDR3 reads CASSYSWGGTEAFF. The CDR3 DNA sequence: TGTGCCAGCAGTTACTCTTGGGGGGGCACTGAAGCTTTCTTT.

This clonotype was seen many times. The rearrangement uses TRBV7-9 and TRBJ1-4; 9 positions agree with TRBD1. In germline, CDR1 is SEHNR, CDR2 FQNEAQ (reference sequence). J gave up 6 bases and V 3 bases, and 8 bases lay outside the gene matches. This CDR3 has 16 residues. CDR3 loop: CASSFPTRTGDEKLFF. In nucleotides, the CDR3 is TGTGCCAGCAGCTTCCCCACCCGGACAGGGGATGAAAAACTGTTTTTT.

This clonotype was found many times. The rearrangement links TRBV10-3 to TRBJ2-5; no clear D gene. Trimming pared 0 bases from V and 4 bases from J, leaving 6 bases between. Looked up from germline, CDR1 is ENHRY and CDR2 is SYGVKD. The CDR3 spans 13 residues. The CDR3 DNA follows: TGTGCCATCAGTGAGTCTCTTATAGAGACCCAGTACTTC. It translates to CAISESLIETQYF.

This clonotype was seen at least ten times. J is TRBJ1-2 and V is TRBV2; no clear D. The germline V and J ends were trimmed by 6 bases and 4 bases, with 18 bases remaining between them. Germline V gene data show CDR1 as SNHLY and CDR2 as FYNNEI. The CDR3 covers 15 residues. Written as DNA, the CDR3 is TGTGCCAGCAGCGATGGCGGGGTTTGGGGCTATGGCTACACCTTC. This translates into CASSDGGVWGYGYTF.

This clonotype was observed at least ten times. The chain links TRBV12-3 or TRBV12-4 to TRBJ2-2; D gene ambiguous. CDR3 length: 13 residues. Trimming shortened V by 3 bases and J by 5 bases, and 7 bases separated the two germline ends. The CDR3 here is CASSFSGTGELFF. DNA of the CDR3: TGTGCCAGCAGTTTTAGTGGAACCGGGGAGCTGTTTTTT.

In its sample, this clonotype was seen once. The chain carries TRBV6-1 and TRBJ1-2; 9 nucleotides align to TRBD1. Germline CDR1 MNHNS, CDR2 SASEGT. The V gene end was trimmed by 6 bases and the J gene end by 8 bases; junction bases not matched to a gene: 7. The CDR3 is made up of 13 amino acids. The CDR3: CASSRDRVIGYTF. In DNA form, the CDR3 reads TGTGCCAGCAGCCGGGACAGGGTTATCGGCTACACCTTC.

The gene calls are TRBV27 and TRBJ2-5, with D possibly TRBD1 on 6 matching bases. CDR3 length equals 14 residues. V dropped 2 bases and J dropped 4 bases, with 11 bases sitting between them. Germline CDR1 is MNHEY and CDR2 is SMNVEV (reference sequence). The CDR3 reads CASSLKGHAETQYF. In DNA form, the CDR3 reads TGTGCCAGCAGTTTAAAGGGACATGCAGAGACCCAGTACTTC.

This clonotype was detected only once. A clone one base away is much larger, so this may be a read error. The chain joins TRBV30 to TRBJ1-1; D remains unclear. The CDR3 consists of 12 residues. The germline V gene has CDR1 GTSNPN and CDR2 SVGIG (reference sequence). CDR3 loop: CTWSVLGTEAFF. CDR3 coding DNA: TGTACCTGGAGTGTTTTGGGGACTGAAGCTTTCTTT.

This clonotype was seen ten or more times. The rearrangement links TRBV20-1 to TRBJ1-5, with D perhaps TRBD1 (5 bases). Trimming removed 3 bases from V and 6 bases from J, with 12 bases in between. Germline V lookup: CDR1 DFQATT, CDR2 SNEGSKA (reference sequence). This CDR3 has 13 residues. The CDR3 DNA reads TGCAGTGCTAGTGGCGGGGGAGCTCAGCCCCAGCATTTT. It yields the protein CSASGGGAQPQHF.

The CDR3 sequence: CSASPGLGYGYTF. CDR3 in DNA: TGCAGTGCCAGCCCGGGGTTGGGCTATGGCTACACCTTC. The chain couples TRBV20-1 to TRBJ1-2; D unresolved. CDR1 is DFQATT and CDR2 is SNEGSKA in the germline V gene (reference sequence). The CDR3 is made up of 13 amino acids. The ends were cut back, 6 bases at V and 4 bases at J, with 15 bases in the middle.

This clonotype was observed many times. The CDR3 is CACWTTTYNEQFF. The CDR3 DNA sequence: TGTGCCTGCTGGACTACTACCTACAATGAGCAGTTCTTC. The chain recombines TRBV30 with TRBJ2-1; tentative D call: TRBD2 (6 bases). Trimming removed 6 bases from V and 2 bases from J, with 11 bases in between. CDR3 size: 13 residues. CDR1 and CDR2 (germline): GTSNPN, SVGIG (reference sequence).

This clonotype was found many times. The J gene is TRBJ2-7, the V gene TRBV12-3 or TRBV12-4; D could derive from TRBD1 or TRBD2 (6 bases each). This CDR3 has 17 residues. The V end lost 4 bases, the J end lost 1 base, and 20 bases lay between the germline ends. CDR3 protein: CASSYPSGQGGSYEQYF. The DNA of the CDR3 is TGTGCCAGCAGTTACCCCTCGGGACAAGGGGGGTCCTACGAGCAGTACTTC.

The chain is built from TRBV2 and TRBJ2-5; 10 nucleotides agree with TRBD2. This CDR3 comprises 15 residues. Germline lookup yields CDR1 SNHLY and CDR2 FYNNEI. V shed 6 bases, J shed 0 bases, and the junction held 4 bases outside the gene matches. CDR3 in amino acids: CASRILAGHQETQYF. DNA for the CDR3: TGTGCCAGCAGGATACTAGCGGGGCACCAAGAGACCCAGTACTTC.